The entry that follows covers one T cell receptor (beta chain) sequence. Its antigen is still unknown. This record comes from a study of T cells in Graves' hyperthyroidism and ophthalmopathy. Study conclusions and caveats: Ophthalmopathy could be told apart from stable hyperthyroidism with a 13 V-J model. Ophthalmopathy was predicted by the model a median of roughly 6 months ahead of onset. The majority of expanded thyroid clonotypes above 0.001 also appeared in blood.

Clinical symptoms, serum thyroxine, TRAb, thyroid ultrasound and orbital computed tomography established diagnosis. Looked up from germline, CDR1 is SQVTM and CDR2 is ANQGSEA. Trimming cost V 4 bases and J 8 bases; bases outside gene matches: 7. The CDR3 spans 13 residues. The CDR3 regions of TCR beta were amplified from RNA transcripts. TCR CDR3 underwent first-round RT-PCR with the HTBI primer set. TCRdb reprocessed the multiplex PCR reads with MiXCR, giving one entry per CDR3 protein. The repertoire has about 510,000 distinct CDR3 sequences, around 43% of them found once; the top ten carry about two fifths.

Sequenced: peripheral blood or thyroid tissue (not recorded which). This chain uses TRBV29-1 with TRBJ1-4, with TRBD1 matching over 7 bases. This clonotype originated in an adult woman with Graves' disease, either hyperthyroidism or ophthalmopathy (not recorded which). CDR3: CSVVSQGEEKLFF. The CDR3 DNA follows: TGCAGCGTTGTTTCGCAGGGGGAGGAAAAACTGTTTTTT. The variable domain in full, with the rest retrieved from reference TRBV29-1 and TRBJ1-4, is SAVISQKPSRDICQRGTSLTIQCQVDSQVTMMFWYRQQPGQSLTLIATANQGSEATYESGFVIDKFPISRPNLTFSTLTVSNMSPEDSSIYLCSVVSQGEEKLFFGSGTQLSVL.